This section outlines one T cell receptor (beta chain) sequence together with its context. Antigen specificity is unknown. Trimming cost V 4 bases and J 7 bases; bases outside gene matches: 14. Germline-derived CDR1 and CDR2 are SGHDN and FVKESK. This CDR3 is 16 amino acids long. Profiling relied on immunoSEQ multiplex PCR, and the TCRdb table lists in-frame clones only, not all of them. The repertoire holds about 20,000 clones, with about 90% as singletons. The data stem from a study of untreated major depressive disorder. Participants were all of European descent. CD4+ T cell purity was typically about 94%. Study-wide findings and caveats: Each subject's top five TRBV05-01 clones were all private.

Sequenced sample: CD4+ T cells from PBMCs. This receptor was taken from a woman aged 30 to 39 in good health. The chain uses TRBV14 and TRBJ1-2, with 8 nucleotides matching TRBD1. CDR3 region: CASSPTGPDRGAGYTF. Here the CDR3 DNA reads TGTGCCAGCAGCCCCACCGGCCCCGACAGGGGCGCTGGCTACACCTTC.